This paragraph covers one T cell receptor (beta chain) sequence. What it binds is unknown. The data belong to a study of cytomegalovirus exposure and HLA in healthy donors. Study overall: The study placed about 86% of its 350 to 450 genotyped donors in the Caucasian-associated ancestry cluster.

Study outcomes and limitations: About 87% or about 30% of the time was how often most TCR beta V segments were productive, according to an earlier analysis. A later analysis associated 15,000 to 20,000 TCR beta sequences with HLA alleles at a 0.05 false discovery rate. The listing of some 170 TCR beta chains classed them as cytomegalovirus-associated.

This CDR3 comprises 16 residues. Germline V gene lookup returns CDR1 KGHSH and CDR2 LQKENI. Deletions cut 3 bases from V and 4 bases from J, with 16 bases between. The PCR employed 60 Vbeta primers together with 13 Jbeta primers. Measured with immunoSEQ multiplex PCR; TCRdb has only the in-frame clones, and not every one. The table lists 210,000 or so clones, over 70% of them singletons. Material: PBMCs. The origin of this receptor is a man younger than 45 in good health and CMV-seronegative. This sequence joins TRBV18 and TRBJ2-1; D might be TRBD1 (5 bases). The CDR3 region is CASSPDRPDSYNEQFF. The CDR3 region has the DNA TGTGCCAGCTCACCGGACCGACCAGACAGTTACAATGAGCAGTTCTTC.